Shown below are 3 T cell receptor beta chains from a single sample sequenced in a study of T cells in women clearing cervical HPV infection. TCRdb keeps only in-frame clones here, not all; method: immunoSEQ multiplex PCR. The clone table shows some 19,000 clones, with the ten largest holding around 17%. The material sequenced was blood buffy coat. These receptors were collected from a woman aged 18-70 years with a cervical HPV16 infection that either progressed to CIN3+ or cleared (not recorded which).

Of note for this clone: The missing CDR3 end, 3 residues past where the read stops, is filled in from the germline J gene. This chain connects TRBV7-6 to TRBJ2-1; possible D gene TRBD2, 7 bases. The CDR3 covers 15 residues. V dropped 1 base and J dropped 9 bases, with 16 bases sitting between them. The germline gives CDR1 SGHVS, CDR2 FNYEAQ. CDR3 DNA, as far as it was read: TGTGCCAGCAGCTTAGGGGGGGGCCCTACCTTTGAG. Its protein product is CASSLGGGPTFE. The entire CDR3 protein reads CASSLGGGPTFEQFF. Full variable domain (outside the CDR3, taken from reference TRBV7-6 and TRBJ2-1): GAGVSQSPRYKVTKRGQDVALRCDPISGHVSLYWYRQALGQGPEFLTYFNYEAQQDKSGLPNDRFSAERPEGSISTLTIQRTEQRDSAMYRCASSLGGGPTFEQFFGPGTRLTVL.

Notes on this clone: The read ends 3 residues shy of where the CDR3 ends; the end is completed using the germline J gene. The chain has TRBV14 and TRBJ2-1; 10 bases agree with TRBD2. This CDR3 is 16 amino acids long. Germline CDR1 is SGHDN and CDR2 is FVKESK. Losses at the gene ends were 7 bases for V and 0 bases for J; bases not matched to a gene: 6. The CDR3 DNA, read in part, is TGTGCCAGCACCCAGATAGCGGGGGGCTCCTACAATGAG. It is translated as CASTQIAGGSYNE. The full CDR3 reads CASTQIAGGSYNEQFF.

Comments on this clone: The read stops 3 residues short of the end of the CDR3; the missing end is completed from the germline J gene. The chain is built from TRBV6-2 or TRBV6-3 and TRBJ2-6; weak D call: TRBD2 (6 bases). Trimming cost V 5 bases and J 4 bases, with 12 bases left between them. This CDR3 comprises 15 residues. Germline lookup yields CDR1 MNHEY and CDR2 SVGEGT. CDR3 bases read: TGTGCCAGCAGTCTTGCGGGATTCGGGGCCAACGTC. This encodes CASSLAGFGANV. The entire CDR3 is CASSLAGFGANVLTF.